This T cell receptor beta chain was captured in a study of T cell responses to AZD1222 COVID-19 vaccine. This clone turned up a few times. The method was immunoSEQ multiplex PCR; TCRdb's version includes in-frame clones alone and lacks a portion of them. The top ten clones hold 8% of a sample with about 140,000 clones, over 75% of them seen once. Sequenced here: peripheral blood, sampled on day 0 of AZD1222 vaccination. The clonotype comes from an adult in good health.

CDR3 region: CASSDFDGKLFF. CDR3 sequence (DNA): TGTGCCAGCAGTGATTTCGACGGAAAACTGTTTTTT. The chain has TRBV11-2 and TRBJ1-4; unclear D gene. Trimming removed 6 bases from V and 10 bases from J, with 12 bases in between. The CDR3 has 12 amino acids. Looked up from germline, CDR1 is SGHAT and CDR2 is FQNNGV. The full variable domain, with the rest looked up from reference TRBV11-2 and TRBJ1-4, is EAGVAQSPRYKIIEKRQSVAFWCNPISGHATLYWYQQILGQGPKLLIQFQNNGVVDDSQLPKDRFSAERLKGVDSTLKIQPAKLEDSAVYLCASSDFDGKLFFGSGTQLSVL.